The 9 T cell receptor beta chains reported below all come from one sample, sequenced in a study of tumor-infiltrating lymphocytes in primary liver carcinoma. They got blood RNA out of unsorted whole blood and also pulled out germline DNA. TCR beta cDNA was reverse-transcribed from about 500 ng of total RNA. The reaction used a constant-region primer and ProtoScript II reverse transcriptase. Slightly modified ARM-PCR, run as three nested multiplex PCR rounds, produced the TCR beta libraries. In the first two PCR rounds, TRBV1-TRBV30 forward primers were paired with a C-beta reverse primer, and each round lasted 10 cycles. In TCRdb, the multiplex PCR reads were re-called with MiXCR into one record per CDR3 protein. Of a few hundred thousand distinct CDR3 sequences in the sample, approximately 58% were seen once. The specimen sequenced was peripheral blood. The receptors originated from a woman aged 25 to 39 with primary liver carcinoma and hepatitis B virus infection.

This clonotype has just a few counts. The DNA for the CDR3 is TGTGCCAGCACTCTCGAGCGTCAGCCCCAGCATTTT. The encoded protein is CASTLERQPQHF. This chain links TRBV12-3 or TRBV12-4 with TRBJ1-5; D remains ambiguous. Trimming took 7 bases from V and 6 from J, leaving 10 bases between them. This CDR3 comprises 12 residues.

This clonotype was counted ten times or more. The genes are TRBV29-1 and TRBJ2-5, with D uncertain. The CDR3 runs to 13 residues. V lost 2 bases and J lost 1, with 8 bases in between. CDR1 is SQVTM, CDR2 ANQGSEA, per germline. CDR3 nucleotides: TGCAGCGTTGAATATTTTGGCCAAGAGACCCAGTACTTC. This encodes CSVEYFGQETQYF.

The chain employs TRBV5-4 and TRBJ2-1; TRBD2 is a possible D gene (5 bases). Germline CDR1 SGHNT, CDR2 YYREEE (reference sequence). V lost 1 base to trimming and J lost 0 bases, with 11 bases between them. CDR3 size: 16 residues. CDR3: CASSLNLGSSYNEQFF. DNA of the CDR3: TGTGCCAGCAGCTTGAATTTAGGGAGCTCCTACAATGAGCAGTTCTTC.

By share of the sample, this clonotype is medium-sized. The chain couples TRBV7-8 to TRBJ2-7; no clear D. V dropped 5 bases and J dropped 6 bases, with 17 bases sitting between them. Germline V gene data show CDR1 as SGHVS and CDR2 as FQNEAQ. This CDR3 comprises 14 residues. This CDR3 reads CASSALLLSPEQYF. CDR3 bases: TGTGCCAGCAGCGCCCTCCTGTTGTCCCCCGAGCAGTACTTC.

The V and J genes are TRBV11-3 and TRBJ2-5; a weak D match, TRBD1 (5 bases). The length of the CDR3 is 15 residues. Trimming took off 5 bases at V and 1 base at J, with 14 bases between the two ends. In germline, CDR1 is SGHNT, CDR2 YENEEA. In nucleotides, the CDR3 is TGTGCCAGCAGCCCCCCCTGGACACGCCAAGAGACCCAGTACTTC. As protein: CASSPPWTRQETQYF.

This clonotype was seen only a few times. The chain recombines TRBV6-2 or TRBV6-3 with TRBJ2-3, with TRBD2 identical over 12 bases. CDR1 and CDR2 (germline): MNHEY, SVGEGT. Trimming took 6 bases from V and 4 from J; bases not matched to a gene: 8. CDR3 length equals 16 residues. The CDR3 spells CASRRLAGVGSDTQYF. As DNA, the CDR3 is TGTGCCAGCAGGAGACTAGCGGGAGTTGGTTCAGATACGCAGTATTTT.

As to this clonotype: This may be a read error, as it is one base from a much larger clone. The chain employs TRBV12-3 or TRBV12-4 and TRBJ2-3; D not resolved. V was clipped by 10 bases and J by 0 bases, with 8 bases between them. The CDR3 has 12 residues. In DNA, the CDR3 is TGTGCCACTACCTGGAGCACAGATACGCAGTATTTT. Encoded protein: CATTWSTDTQYF.

For this clonotype: It may be a read error: a sequence one base away is much more abundant. The chain uses TRBV29-1 and TRBJ2-6; TRBD1 might be the D (5 bases). The CDR3 has 14 residues. Germline CDR1 SQVTM, CDR2 ANQGSEA. The DNA of the CDR3 is TGCAGCGTTGTACCAGATACTGGGGCCAACGTCCTGATTTTC. It specifies CSVVPDTGANVLIF.

This clonotype has at least ten counts. The chain is built from TRBV29-1 and TRBJ1-2; the D gene is possibly TRBD1 (5 bases). The CDR3 sequence is 11 residues long. Germline CDR1 SQVTM, CDR2 ANQGSEA. Between the trimmed V and J ends, which lost 7 bases and 8 bases, there was a span of 14 bases. The CDR3 coding sequence is TGCAGCGCGGCGGGGACTATGGGCTACACCTTC. Translation gives CSAAGTMGYTF.